This TCR beta chain was sequenced in a study of blood T cell repertoires in COVID-19. Across the study: There were acute and convalescent COVID-19 samples, and they came from the United States, Italy and Spain. Sources were T cells, B-cell-depleted T cells, or PBMCs; the material itself was cDNA or gDNA.

The germline V gene encodes CDR1 SGHTA and CDR2 FQGNSA. The V end was cut by 2 bases, the J end by 6 bases, with 13 bases between. There are 14 residues in the CDR3. Original processing notes: Using reference gene primer amplification, nucleated cell counts were estimated. Using immunoSEQ multiplex PCR, the repertoire was profiled, and TCRdb retains in-frame clones only, with some absent. D and trimming were read from the DNA, whereas the V and J calls and clone size are those reported in that table. Here the sample spans around 100,000 clones, around nine tenths being singletons. This rearrangement joins TRBV7-2 to TRBJ2-5, with D maybe TRBD1 (6 bases). The sequenced sample consisted of peripheral blood. The source is a woman between 65 and 79 years old who had recovered from COVID-19. The CDR3 sequence: CASSLRQGMQTQYF. The CDR3 DNA sequence: TGTGCCAGCAGCTTACGGCAGGGGATGCAGACCCAGTACTTC.